This T cell receptor (beta chain) stems from a study of CD8 T cells in Susac syndrome. Germline CDR1 reads SGDLS; CDR2 reads YYNGEE. The V and J ends lost 0 bases and 8 bases, in that order; junction bases with no gene match: 3. The CDR3 has 14 residues. Reverse transcription of roughly 0.5 to 1 ug RNA was performed with random hexamers. Using its own MiXCR run on the immunoSEQ multiplex PCR reads, TCRdb lists one record per CDR3 protein. The sample has about 150,000 distinct CDR3 sequences, roughly 94% seen once; the top ten hold roughly 0.17%. The specimen was CD8+ T cells from PBMCs. The genes are TRBV9 and TRBJ2-1; 9 bases match TRBD2. The sequence was collected from a human donor with Susac syndrome. CDR3 protein: CASSVGGGGDEQFF. The CDR3 region has the DNA TGTGCCAGCAGCGTAGGAGGCGGGGGGGATGAGCAGTTCTTC.